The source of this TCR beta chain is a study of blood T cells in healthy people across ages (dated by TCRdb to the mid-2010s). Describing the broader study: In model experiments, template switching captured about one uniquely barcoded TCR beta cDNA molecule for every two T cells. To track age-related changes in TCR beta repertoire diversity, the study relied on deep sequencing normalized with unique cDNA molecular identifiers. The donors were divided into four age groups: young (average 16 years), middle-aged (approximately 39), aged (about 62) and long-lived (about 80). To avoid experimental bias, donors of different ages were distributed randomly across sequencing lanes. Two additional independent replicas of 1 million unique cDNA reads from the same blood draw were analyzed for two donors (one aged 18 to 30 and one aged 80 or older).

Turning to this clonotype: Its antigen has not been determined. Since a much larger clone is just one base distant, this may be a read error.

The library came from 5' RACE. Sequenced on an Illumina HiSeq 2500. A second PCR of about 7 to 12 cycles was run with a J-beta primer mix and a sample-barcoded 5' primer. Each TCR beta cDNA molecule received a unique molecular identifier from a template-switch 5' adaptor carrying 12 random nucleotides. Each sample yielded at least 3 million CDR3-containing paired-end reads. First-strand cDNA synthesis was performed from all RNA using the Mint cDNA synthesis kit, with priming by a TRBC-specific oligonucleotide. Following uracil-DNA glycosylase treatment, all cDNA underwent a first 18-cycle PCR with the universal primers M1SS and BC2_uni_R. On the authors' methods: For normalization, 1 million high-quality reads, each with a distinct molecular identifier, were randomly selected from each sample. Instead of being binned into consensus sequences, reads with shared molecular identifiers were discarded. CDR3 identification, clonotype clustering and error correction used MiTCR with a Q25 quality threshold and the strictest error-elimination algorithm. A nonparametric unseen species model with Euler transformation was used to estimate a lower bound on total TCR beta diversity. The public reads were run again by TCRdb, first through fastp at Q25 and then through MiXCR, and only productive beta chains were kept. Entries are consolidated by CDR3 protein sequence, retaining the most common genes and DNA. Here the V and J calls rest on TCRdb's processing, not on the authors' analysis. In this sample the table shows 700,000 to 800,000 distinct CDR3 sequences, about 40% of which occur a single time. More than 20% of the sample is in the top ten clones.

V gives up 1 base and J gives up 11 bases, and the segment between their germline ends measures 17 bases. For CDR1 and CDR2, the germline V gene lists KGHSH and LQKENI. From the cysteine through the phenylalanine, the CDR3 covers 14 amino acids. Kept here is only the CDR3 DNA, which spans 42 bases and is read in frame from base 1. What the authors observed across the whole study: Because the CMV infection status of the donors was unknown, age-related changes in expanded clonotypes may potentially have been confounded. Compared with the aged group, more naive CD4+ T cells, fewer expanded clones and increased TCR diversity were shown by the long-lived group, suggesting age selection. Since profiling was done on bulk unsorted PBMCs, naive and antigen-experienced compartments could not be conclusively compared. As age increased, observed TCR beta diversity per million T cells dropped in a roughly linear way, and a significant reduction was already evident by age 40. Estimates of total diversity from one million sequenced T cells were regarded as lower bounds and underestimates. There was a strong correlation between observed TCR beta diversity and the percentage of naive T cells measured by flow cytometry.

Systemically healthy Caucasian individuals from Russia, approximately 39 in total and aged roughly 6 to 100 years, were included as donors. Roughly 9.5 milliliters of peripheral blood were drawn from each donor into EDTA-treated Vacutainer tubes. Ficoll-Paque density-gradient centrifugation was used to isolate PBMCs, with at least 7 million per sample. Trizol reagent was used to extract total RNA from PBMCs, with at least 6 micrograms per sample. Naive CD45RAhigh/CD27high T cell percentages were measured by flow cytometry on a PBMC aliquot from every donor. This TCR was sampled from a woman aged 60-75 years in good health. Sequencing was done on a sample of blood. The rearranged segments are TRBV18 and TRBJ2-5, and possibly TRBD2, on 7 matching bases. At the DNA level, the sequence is TGTGCCAGCTCACCACGGGGGGGGCTCAGCGTGCAGTACTTC. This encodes CASSPRGGLSVQYF.